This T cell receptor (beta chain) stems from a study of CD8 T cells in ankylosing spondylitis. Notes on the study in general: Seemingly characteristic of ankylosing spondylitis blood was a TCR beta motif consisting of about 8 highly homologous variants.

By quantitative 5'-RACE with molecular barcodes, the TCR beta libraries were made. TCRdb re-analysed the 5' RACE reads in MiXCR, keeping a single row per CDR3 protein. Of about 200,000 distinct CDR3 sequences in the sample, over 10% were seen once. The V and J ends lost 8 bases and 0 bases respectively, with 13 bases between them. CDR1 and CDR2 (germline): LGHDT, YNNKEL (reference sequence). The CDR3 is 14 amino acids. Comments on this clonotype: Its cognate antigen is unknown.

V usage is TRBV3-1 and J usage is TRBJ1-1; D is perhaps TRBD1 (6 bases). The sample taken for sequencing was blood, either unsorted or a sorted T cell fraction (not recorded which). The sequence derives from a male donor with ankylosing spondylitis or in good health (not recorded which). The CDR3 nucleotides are TGTGCCAGCCAAGACGAGGGGGTGAACACTGAAGCTTTCTTT. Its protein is CASQDEGVNTEAFF.